The entry below describes one TCR beta chain. No antigen is known for it. Sequencing used immunoSEQ multiplex PCR; TCRdb keeps in-frame clones, though not all of them. This sample has roughly 80,000 clones, with about 93% found just once. This sample was taken from a study of T cell responses to AZD1222 COVID-19 vaccine. Study-wide results and caveats: Baseline serostatus was positive in only six AZD1222 recipients.

Looked up from germline, CDR1 is SGHRS and CDR2 is YFSETQ. V was pared by 5 bases and J by 5 bases, with 17 bases between. The CDR3 covers 14 residues. The starting material was peripheral blood, obtained on day 0 of MenACWY control vaccination. The gene calls are TRBV5-1 and TRBJ2-7; D is tentatively TRBD1 or TRBD2 (5 bases each). This sequence originates from an adult in good health. The CDR3 sequence is CASRPGIRVDEQYF. For the CDR3, the DNA is TGCGCCAGCAGGCCGGGGATCAGGGTAGACGAGCAGTACTTC.